A single sample is the source of the 31 T cell receptor beta chains below, sequenced in a study of blood T cell repertoires in COVID-19. Here immunoSEQ multiplex PCR was the method, and the copy in TCRdb shows in-frame clones only, minus some. This sample has some 270,000 clones, with roughly nine tenths found just once. The sample consisted of peripheral blood. These receptors were taken from a man aged 40-49 years with active or convalescent COVID-19.

This clone was observed once. V gene TRBV19 combines with J gene TRBJ2-7; possibly TRBD1 for D (5 bases). The CDR3 spans 15 residues. Germline-derived CDR1 and CDR2 are LNHDA and SQIVND (reference sequence). V was pared by 2 bases and J by 4 bases, with 15 bases between. The CDR3 nucleotides are TGTGCCAGTAGTATACGGTCCAGGGATTTGTACGAGCAGTACTTC. Protein: CASSIRSRDLYEQYF.

This clone was observed a handful of times. The chain recombines TRBV28 with TRBJ1-2; D uncertain. The CDR3 sequence is 11 residues long. Germline loops: CDR1 MDHEN, CDR2 SYDVKM. Trimming pared 6 bases from V and 1 base from J, leaving 3 bases between. CDR3 loop: CASSNNYGYTF. The CDR3 nucleotides are TGTGCCAGCAGCAATAACTATGGCTACACCTTC.

This chain connects TRBV18 to TRBJ2-5; TRBD1 agrees at 10 bases. V shed 2 bases and J 5 bases; nucleotides not matched to a gene: 8. The germline gives CDR1 KGHSH, CDR2 LQKENI. The CDR3 has 16 amino acids. The CDR3, as DNA: TGTGCCAGCTCACCAGCCCCGGGACAGGGGTTGGAGACCCAGTACTTC. This codes for CASSPAPGQGLETQYF.

The chain has TRBV9 and TRBJ1-2; 9 nucleotides align to TRBD1. V was pared by 4 bases and J by 3 bases, with 7 bases of the junction left unmatched. The CDR3 has 15 amino acids. The germline V gene has CDR1 SGDLS and CDR2 YYNGEE. The CDR3 loop is CASSPRQGEDYGYTF. CDR3 coding DNA: TGTGCCAGCAGCCCCAGACAGGGGGAGGACTATGGCTACACCTTC.

J is TRBJ2-1 and V is TRBV7-9; tentative D call: TRBD2 (6 bases). The germline V and J ends were trimmed by 6 bases and 4 bases, with 10 bases remaining between them. CDR3 length equals 13 residues. Germline CDR1 is SEHNR and CDR2 is FQNEAQ (reference sequence). CDR3 nucleotides: TGTGCCAGCAGTCTAGCGATTTACAATGAGCAGTTCTTC. Translation: CASSLAIYNEQFF.

This clone has only a few counts. The DNA for the CDR3 is TGTGCCAGCAGTGAAGGCCGGTTTACTGAAGCTTTCTTT. It is translated as CASSEGRFTEAFF. The genes are TRBV2 and TRBJ1-1; no clear D. The V end lost 1 base, the J end lost 5 bases, and 8 bases lay between the germline ends. In germline, CDR1 is SNHLY, CDR2 FYNNEI. CDR3 length: 13 residues.

The chain uses TRBV5-1 and TRBJ2-5; no reliable D call. Germline CDR1 and CDR2: SGHRS and YFSETQ. With 6 bases removed from V and 0 bases from J, the gap between germline ends came to 6 bases. CDR3 size: 12 residues. DNA of the CDR3: TGCGCCAGCACCCCCAACCAAGAGACCCAGTACTTC. It is translated as CASTPNQETQYF.

The chain couples TRBV29-1 to TRBJ2-3; no reliable D call. The CDR3 has 13 residues. Trimming cost V 1 base and J 2 bases, with 7 bases left between them. Germline V gene sequence: CDR1 SQVTM, CDR2 ANQGSEA. The CDR3 spells CSVEVRFTDTQYF. The DNA of the CDR3 is TGCAGCGTTGAAGTCAGGTTCACAGATACGCAGTATTTT.

The J gene is TRBJ2-5, the V gene TRBV29-1; tentative D call: TRBD1 (5 bases). The V gene lost 4 bases and the J gene lost 5 bases, with 8 bases spanning the gap. Germline assignment: CDR1 SQVTM and CDR2 ANQGSEA. The CDR3 sequence is 11 residues long. CDR3 loop: CSVGGLETQYF. CDR3 sequence (DNA): TGCAGCGTTGGGGGCTTGGAGACCCAGTACTTC.

This rearrangement joins TRBV6-6 to TRBJ2-2, with 11 nucleotides matching TRBD1. The length of the CDR3 is 13 residues. From germline, CDR1 is MNHNY and CDR2 SVGAGI (reference sequence). Unmatched junction bases numbered 1, after V lost 6 bases and J lost 7 bases. The CDR3 DNA reads TGTGCCAGCAGGGGGACAGGGGGCGGGGAGCTGTTTTTT. This sequence encodes CASRGTGGGELFF.

The chain joins TRBV7-6 to TRBJ1-2, with TRBD1 as a possible D gene (5 bases). CDR1 is SGHVS and CDR2 is FNYEAQ in the germline V gene. The CDR3 runs 15 residues. The V gene lost 1 base and the J gene lost 3 bases, with 12 bases spanning the gap. CDR3 protein: CASSLGQGRDYGYTF. The CDR3 DNA sequence: TGTGCCAGCAGCTTAGGCCAGGGAAGGGACTATGGCTACACCTTC.

This clone was counted only a few times. This sequence joins TRBV15 and TRBJ1-4; tentative D call: TRBD1 (5 bases). The V gene's germline CDR1 is LNHNV and CDR2 YYDKDF (reference sequence). V was cut by 8 bases and J by 8 bases, with 15 bases left in between. CDR3 length: 13 amino acids. The CDR3 reads CATRTGGTEKLFF. CDR3 DNA sequence: TGTGCCACCCGAACGGGGGGGACGGAAAAACTGTTTTTT.

V gene TRBV5-6 combines with J gene TRBJ1-2; D is undetermined. CDR1 and CDR2 from the germline V gene are SGHDT and YYEEEE. Trimming shortened V by 0 bases and J by 8 bases, and 14 bases separated the two germline ends. This CDR3 comprises 14 residues. The CDR3 region is CASSLEQSVYGYTF. In nucleotides, the CDR3 is TGTGCCAGCAGCTTGGAACAGTCCGTCTACGGCTACACCTTC.

This clone turned up a few times. This chain connects TRBV29-1 to TRBJ1-1, with D perhaps matching TRBD1 (6 bases). Trimming removed 7 bases from V and 0 bases from J, with 15 bases in between. Germline-derived CDR1 and CDR2 are SQVTM and ANQGSEA. The CDR3 consists of 14 residues. CDR3 in DNA: TGCAGCGCCCCCGGGAGGGGGTTGAACACTGAAGCTTTCTTT. Residues: CSAPGRGLNTEAFF.

V is TRBV25-1 and J is TRBJ2-1, with a tentative D call TRBD2 (6 bases). The ends were cut back, 2 bases at V and 3 bases at J, with 11 bases in the middle. CDR1 is MGHDK, CDR2 SYGVNS, per germline. The CDR3 runs to 15 residues. CDR3 sequence reads: CASSERLALYNEQFF. CDR3 bases: TGTGCCAGCAGTGAAAGGCTAGCGCTCTACAATGAGCAGTTCTTC.

The CDR3 DNA sequence: TGTGCCACCAGCCCGCTCCGGGGAGTGGGCTACACCTTC. This gives the protein CATSPLRGVGYTF. The chain employs TRBV15 and TRBJ1-2; D is unclear. Germline values: CDR1 LNHNV, CDR2 YYDKDF (reference sequence). The CDR3 loop spans 13 amino acids. V lost 5 bases and J lost 8, with 15 bases in between.

This rearrangement joins TRBV7-3 to TRBJ2-1; 10 positions agree with TRBD2. J was trimmed by 5 bases and V by 5 bases; bases with no gene match: 12. This CDR3 comprises 17 residues. Germline V CDR1 and CDR2: SGHTA, FQGTGA. The CDR3: CASSRYRAGGPNNEQFF. CDR3 sequence (DNA): TGTGCCAGCAGCCGGTACCGAGCGGGAGGGCCCAACAATGAGCAGTTCTTC. Variable domain in full (rest from reference TRBV7-3 and TRBJ2-1): GAGVSQTPSNKVTEKGKYVELRCDPISGHTALYWYRQSLGQGPEFLIYFQGTGAADDSGLPNDRFFAVRPEGSVSTLKIQRTERGDSAVYLCASSRYRAGGPNNEQFFGPGTRLTVL.

The CDR3 sequence is CAIQREVRTDTQYF. The CDR3 DNA sequence: TGTGCCATTCAGCGGGAGGTGAGAACAGATACGCAGTATTTT. V usage is TRBV6-5 and J usage is TRBJ2-3, with 9 bases identical to TRBD2. V trimming: 10 bases; J trimming: 3 bases; junction bases outside the gene matches: 8. CDR3 length: 14 amino acids. The germline V gene has CDR1 MNHEY and CDR2 SVGAGI.

The chain uses TRBV25-1 and TRBJ2-5; D possibly corresponds to TRBD1 (6 bases). The CDR3 is made up of 14 amino acids. The V gene's germline CDR1 is MGHDK and CDR2 SYGVNS. V shed 1 base and J shed 2 bases, with 8 bases lying between them. The CDR3 protein is CASSEFRGQETQYF. CDR3 bases: TGTGCCAGCAGTGAATTTAGGGGGCAAGAGACCCAGTACTTC.

This clone was picked up a small number of times. This sequence joins TRBV3-1 (or the pseudogene TRBV3-2) and TRBJ1-3; 7 nucleotides agree with TRBD1. The CDR3 is made up of 14 amino acids. The V gene end was trimmed by 6 bases and the J gene end by 4 bases; junction bases not matched to a gene: 6. The germline gives CDR1 LGHDT, CDR2 YNNKEL (reference sequence). CDR3 protein: CASSRQGMGNTIYF. The CDR3 coding sequence is TGTGCCAGCAGTCGACAGGGTATGGGAAACACCATATATTTT.

The gene calls are TRBV6-5 and TRBJ2-1; 8 bases line up with TRBD2. The CDR3 is made up of 15 amino acids. Germline loops: CDR1 MNHEY, CDR2 SVGAGI. V dropped 4 bases and J dropped 2; count of bases not matched to a gene: 4. CDR3 amino acids: CASSLDSGTYNEQFF. CDR3 sequence (DNA): TGTGCCAGCAGTTTGGATAGCGGGACCTACAATGAGCAGTTCTTC.

V usage is TRBV4-1 and J usage is TRBJ1-5; 8 nucleotides agree with TRBD1. The germline gives CDR1 MGHRA, CDR2 YSYEKL. The CDR3 spans 14 residues. The V and J ends lost 4 bases and 7 bases, in that order; junction bases with no gene match: 6. In nucleotides, the CDR3 is TGCGCCAGCAGCCGAGCCGGGACAGGACAGCCCCAGCATTTT. Translated, it gives CASSRAGTGQPQHF.

This chain links TRBV7-9 with TRBJ1-3; D is possibly TRBD1 (5 bases). V lost 7 bases, J lost 0 bases, and 10 bases lay in between. The germline CDR1 and CDR2 sequences are SEHNR and FQNEAQ (reference sequence). The CDR3 spans 14 residues. The CDR3 region is CASNQGGSGNTIYF. In nucleotides, the CDR3 is TGTGCCAGCAACCAGGGCGGCTCTGGAAACACCATATATTTT. Combining the CDR3 with reference TRBV7-9 and TRBJ1-3 gives the whole variable domain DTGVSQNPRHKITKRGQNVTFRCDPISEHNRLYWYRQTLGQGPEFLTYFQNEAQLEKSRLLSDRFSAERPKGSFSTLEIQRTEQGDSAMYLCASNQGGSGNTIYFGEGSWLTVV.

The J gene is TRBJ1-2, the V gene TRBV5-1, with 9 bases that match TRBD1. V shed 3 bases and J 8 bases; nucleotides not matched to a gene: 5. From germline, CDR1 is SGHRS and CDR2 YFSETQ. CDR3 length equals 13 residues. CDR3 DNA sequence: TGCGCCAGCAGCTCGGGACAGGGAGAAGGCTACACCTTC. Residues: CASSSGQGEGYTF.

The chain employs TRBV7-3 and TRBJ2-2, with TRBD1 as a possible D gene (6 bases). Trimming took off 3 bases at V and 5 bases at J, with 7 bases between the two ends. The CDR3 runs to 13 residues. The germline gives CDR1 SGHTA, CDR2 FQGTGA. CDR3 protein: CASSFTGTGELFF. The CDR3 region has the DNA TGTGCCAGCAGCTTTACAGGGACCGGGGAGCTGTTTTTT.

V gene TRBV5-6 combines with J gene TRBJ1-4, with 9 bases aligning to TRBD1. Germline V gives CDR1 SGHDT, CDR2 YYEEEE. The CDR3 runs to 18 residues. Trimming cost V 2 bases and J 1 base; bases outside gene matches: 9. CDR3 residues: CASSFTRDRVGTNEKLFF. CDR3 coding DNA: TGTGCCAGCAGCTTTACCCGGGACAGGGTTGGAACTAATGAAAAACTGTTTTTT.

This clone came up once. J is TRBJ1-1 and V is TRBV11-3; the D gene is possibly TRBD1 (5 bases). The V end lost 4 bases, the J end lost 8 bases, and 20 bases lay between the germline ends. The CDR3 contains 15 residues. The germline V gene has CDR1 SGHNT and CDR2 YENEEA. In DNA form, the CDR3 reads TGTGCCAGCAGCTCATCTGGGGCCCGAGACGGAGAAGCTTTCTTT. Protein sequence: CASSSSGARDGEAFF.

The chain joins TRBV4-1 to TRBJ2-1, with 8 nucleotides matching TRBD2. J gave up 9 bases and V 11 bases, and 12 bases lay outside the gene matches. Germline V CDR1 and CDR2: MGHRA, YSYEKL. The CDR3 is 13 amino acids. DNA of the CDR3: TGCGCCGCGGGACTAGGAGTCCCGAGTGAGCAGTTCTTC. Translating gives CAAGLGVPSEQFF.

The chain links TRBV9 to TRBJ2-5, with a possible D match to TRBD2 (6 bases). The V and J ends lost 6 bases and 6 bases respectively, with 21 bases between them. CDR3 size: 15 residues. Germline-derived CDR1 and CDR2 are SGDLS and YYNGEE. Here the CDR3 DNA reads TGTGCCAGCACCCCGGGACTTCAGGGTTCGCAGACCCAGTACTTC. Translation gives CASTPGLQGSQTQYF.

V usage is TRBV6-5 and J usage is TRBJ2-7, with a tentative D call TRBD1 (5 bases). The CDR3 is 14 residues long. Trimming shortened V by 2 bases and J by 0 bases, and 8 bases separated the two germline ends. CDR1 and CDR2 (germline): MNHEY, SVGAGI. CDR3 sequence (DNA): TGTGCCAGCAGTTACGGGGCGAGCTCCTACGAGCAGTACTTC. This codes for CASSYGASSYEQYF.

This rearrangement joins TRBV24-1 to TRBJ2-1, with 8 bases identical to TRBD2. From germline, CDR1 is KGHDR and CDR2 SFDVKD. The CDR3 sequence is 15 residues long. The J segment lost 4 bases and the V segment lost 5 bases, leaving 6 bases of the junction unmatched. The CDR3 DNA sequence: TGTGCCACCAGTGTAACAGCGGGGGAATACAATGAGCAGTTCTTC. It codes for CATSVTAGEYNEQFF.